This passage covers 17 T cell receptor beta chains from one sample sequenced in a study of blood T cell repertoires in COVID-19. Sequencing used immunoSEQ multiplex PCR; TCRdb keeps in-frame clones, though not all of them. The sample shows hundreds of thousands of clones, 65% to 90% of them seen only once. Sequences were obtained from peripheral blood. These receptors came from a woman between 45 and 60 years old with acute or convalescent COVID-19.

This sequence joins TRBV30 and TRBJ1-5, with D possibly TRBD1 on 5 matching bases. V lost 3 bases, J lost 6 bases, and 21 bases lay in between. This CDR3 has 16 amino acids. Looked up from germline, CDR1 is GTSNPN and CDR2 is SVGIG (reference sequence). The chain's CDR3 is CAWSAGDPGGTQPQHF. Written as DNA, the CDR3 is TGTGCCTGGAGCGCGGGGGATCCCGGGGGTACTCAGCCCCAGCATTTT.

The chain's CDR3 is CASWVLELPETQYF. The DNA for the CDR3 is TGCGCCAGCTGGGTTCTAGAACTCCCAGAGACCCAGTACTTC. The genes are TRBV5-1 and TRBJ2-5; D is undetermined. The CDR3 is 14 residues long. Germline V gene sequence: CDR1 SGHRS, CDR2 YFSETQ. Trimming shortened V by 7 bases and J by 4 bases, and 17 bases separated the two germline ends. The whole variable domain, remainder taken from reference TRBV5-1 and TRBJ2-5, is KAGVTQTPRYLIKTRGQQVTLSCSPISGHRSVSWYQQTPGQGLQFLFEYFSETQRNKGNFPGRFSGRQFSNSRSEMNVSTLELGDSALYLCASWVLELPETQYFGPGTRLLVL.

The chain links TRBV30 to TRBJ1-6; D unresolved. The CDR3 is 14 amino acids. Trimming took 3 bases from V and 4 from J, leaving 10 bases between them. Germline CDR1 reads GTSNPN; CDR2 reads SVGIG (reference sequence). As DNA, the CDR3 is TGTGCCTGGAGCGTCCTTCCGTATAATTCACCCCTCCACTTT. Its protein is CAWSVLPYNSPLHF.

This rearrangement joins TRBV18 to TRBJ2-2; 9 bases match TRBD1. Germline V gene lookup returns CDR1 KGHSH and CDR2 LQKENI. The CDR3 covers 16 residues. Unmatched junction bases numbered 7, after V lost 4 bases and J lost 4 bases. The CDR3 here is CASSLPGQGSTGELFF. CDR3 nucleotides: TGTGCCAGCTCACTACCGGGACAGGGATCCACCGGGGAGCTGTTTTTT.

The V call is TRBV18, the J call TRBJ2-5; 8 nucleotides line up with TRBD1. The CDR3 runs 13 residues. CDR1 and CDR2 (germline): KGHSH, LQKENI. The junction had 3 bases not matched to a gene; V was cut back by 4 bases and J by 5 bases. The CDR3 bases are TGTGCCAGCTCACTCGGACAGGGCGAGACCCAGTACTTC. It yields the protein CASSLGQGETQYF.

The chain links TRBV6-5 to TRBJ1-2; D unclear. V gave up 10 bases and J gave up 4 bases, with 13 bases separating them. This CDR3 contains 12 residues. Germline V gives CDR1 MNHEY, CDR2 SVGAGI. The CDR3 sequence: CAITHDFYGYTF. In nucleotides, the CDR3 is TGTGCCATCACACACGACTTCTATGGCTACACCTTC.

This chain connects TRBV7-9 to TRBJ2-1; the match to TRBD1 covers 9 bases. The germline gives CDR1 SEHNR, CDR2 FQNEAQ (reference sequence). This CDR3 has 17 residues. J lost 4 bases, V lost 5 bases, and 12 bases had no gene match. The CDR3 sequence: CASSPPTGTGQYNEQFF. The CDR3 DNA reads TGTGCCAGCAGCCCACCGACCGGGACAGGGCAGTACAATGAGCAGTTCTTC.

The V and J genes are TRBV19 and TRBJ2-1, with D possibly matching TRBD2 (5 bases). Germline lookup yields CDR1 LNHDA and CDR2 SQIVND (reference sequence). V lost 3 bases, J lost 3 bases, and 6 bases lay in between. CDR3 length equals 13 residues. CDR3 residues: CASSIRDYNEQFF. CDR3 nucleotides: TGTGCCAGTAGTATTCGGGACTACAATGAGCAGTTCTTC.

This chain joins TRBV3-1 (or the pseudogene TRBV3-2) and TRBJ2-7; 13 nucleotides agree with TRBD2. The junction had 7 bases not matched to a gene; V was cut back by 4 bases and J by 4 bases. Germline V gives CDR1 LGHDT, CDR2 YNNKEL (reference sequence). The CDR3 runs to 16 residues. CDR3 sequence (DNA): TGTGCCAGCAGCCCGAGGACTAGCGGGGGCTCATACGAGCAGTACTTC. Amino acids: CASSPRTSGGSYEQYF.

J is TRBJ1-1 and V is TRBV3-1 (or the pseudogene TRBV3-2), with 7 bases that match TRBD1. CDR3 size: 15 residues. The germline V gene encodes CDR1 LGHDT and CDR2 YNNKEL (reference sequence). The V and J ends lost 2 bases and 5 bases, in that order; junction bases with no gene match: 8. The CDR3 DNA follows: TGTGCCAGCAGCCAATTGTATTTACAGGGGACTGAAGCTTTCTTT. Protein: CASSQLYLQGTEAFF.

CDR3 nucleotides: TGTGCCAGCAGCCAAGTTTCGGTGAACACTGAAGCTTTCTTT. Protein: CASSQVSVNTEAFF. The chain employs TRBV3-1 (or the pseudogene TRBV3-2) and TRBJ1-1; D unclear. This CDR3 comprises 14 residues. V dropped 1 base and J dropped 0 bases, with 6 bases sitting between them. The germline V gene encodes CDR1 LGHDT and CDR2 YNNKEL (reference sequence).

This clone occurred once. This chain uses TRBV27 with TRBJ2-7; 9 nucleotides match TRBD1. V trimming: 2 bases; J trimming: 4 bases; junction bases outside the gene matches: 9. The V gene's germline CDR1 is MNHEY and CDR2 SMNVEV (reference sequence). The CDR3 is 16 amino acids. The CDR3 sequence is CASSLGPGTGMYEQYF. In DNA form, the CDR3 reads TGTGCCAGCAGTTTAGGCCCCGGGACAGGGATGTACGAGCAGTACTTC.

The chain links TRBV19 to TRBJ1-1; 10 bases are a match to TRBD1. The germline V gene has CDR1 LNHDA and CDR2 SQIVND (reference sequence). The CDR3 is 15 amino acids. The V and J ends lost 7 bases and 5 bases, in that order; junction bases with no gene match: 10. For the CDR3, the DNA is TGTGCCAGTAAGTTTGGGGGACAGGGGAAGACTGAAGCTTTCTTT. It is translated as CASKFGGQGKTEAFF.

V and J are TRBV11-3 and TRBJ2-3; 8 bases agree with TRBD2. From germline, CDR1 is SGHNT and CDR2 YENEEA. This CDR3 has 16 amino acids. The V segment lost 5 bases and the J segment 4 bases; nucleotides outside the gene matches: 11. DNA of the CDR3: TGTGCCAGCAGCCCATCTACGGGGGGGTTTGCAGATACGCAGTATTTT. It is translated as CASSPSTGGFADTQYF.

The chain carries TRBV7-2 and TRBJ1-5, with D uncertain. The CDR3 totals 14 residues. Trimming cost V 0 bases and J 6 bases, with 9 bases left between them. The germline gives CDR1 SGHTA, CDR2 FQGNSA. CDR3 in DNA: TGTGCCAGCAGCTTAGCGGGCCAAGTTCAGCCCCAGCATTTT. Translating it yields CASSLAGQVQPQHF.

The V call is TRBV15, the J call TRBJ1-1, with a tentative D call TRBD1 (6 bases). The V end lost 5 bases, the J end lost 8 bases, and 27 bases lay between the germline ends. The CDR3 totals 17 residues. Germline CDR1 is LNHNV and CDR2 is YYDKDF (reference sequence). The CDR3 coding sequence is TGTGCCACCAGCGGACCTCTACAGGGTGCTCTTGAGTCCGAAGCTTTCTTT. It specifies CATSGPLQGALESEAFF.

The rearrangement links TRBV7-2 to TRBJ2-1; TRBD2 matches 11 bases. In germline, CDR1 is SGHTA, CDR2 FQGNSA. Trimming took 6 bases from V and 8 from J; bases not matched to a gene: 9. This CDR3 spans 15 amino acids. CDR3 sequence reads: CASRQTSGSVYEQFF. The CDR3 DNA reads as TGTGCCAGCAGGCAAACTAGCGGGAGCGTCTATGAGCAGTTCTTC.